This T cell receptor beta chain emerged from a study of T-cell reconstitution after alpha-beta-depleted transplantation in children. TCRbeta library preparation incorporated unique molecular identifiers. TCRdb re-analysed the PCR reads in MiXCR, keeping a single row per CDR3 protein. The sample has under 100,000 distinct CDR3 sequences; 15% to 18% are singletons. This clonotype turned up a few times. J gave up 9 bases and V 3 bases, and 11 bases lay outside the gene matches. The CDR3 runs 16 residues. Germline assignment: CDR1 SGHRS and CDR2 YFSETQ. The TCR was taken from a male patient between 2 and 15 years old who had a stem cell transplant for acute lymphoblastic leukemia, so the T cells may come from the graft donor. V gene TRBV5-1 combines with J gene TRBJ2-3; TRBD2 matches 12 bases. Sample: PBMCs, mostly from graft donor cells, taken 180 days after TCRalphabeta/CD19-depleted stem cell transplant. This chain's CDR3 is CASSSWPTSGGSTQYF. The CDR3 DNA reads TGCGCCAGCAGCTCTTGGCCAACTAGCGGGGGGTCCACGCAGTATTTT.